These T cell receptor beta chains were read from a single sample in a study of blood T cell repertoires in COVID-19. The table came from immunoSEQ multiplex PCR; TCRdb's copy has only in-frame clones and leaves some out. The sample shows a few hundred thousand clones, approximately 89% of them seen only once. Source material: peripheral blood. The source of these receptors is a woman aged 55 to 70 with COVID-19, enrolled during active disease. The CDR3 runs from the conserved cysteine through the conserved F or W. D genes are given only for firm matches. Clone size is given for some rows only: seen once, a few or many times, or a class if the clone is expanded.

TRBV18	TRBJ1-1	-	TRBD1	CASSPQRDRGREAFF	TGTGCCAGCTCACCACAGAGGGACAGGGGGCGCGAAGCTTTCTTT
TRBV9	TRBJ2-3	-	-	CASSVAGGFTDTQYF	TGTGCCAGCAGCGTAGCGGGGGGCTTCACAGATACGCAGTATTTT
TRBV6-5	TRBJ2-1	-	-	CASIAYNEQFF	TGTGCCAGCATCGCCTACAATGAGCAGTTCTTC
TRBV4-1	TRBJ1-1	-	-	CASSHPDRSTAEAFF	TGCGCCAGCAGCCACCCAGACAGGTCTACGGCTGAAGCTTTCTTT
TRBV5-1	TRBJ1-1	-	-	CASSYQTGNTEAFF	TGCGCCAGCAGCTACCAGACAGGGAACACTGAAGCTTTCTTT
TRBV20-1	TRBJ2-7	-	-	CSASRGNEQYF	TGCAGTGCTAGCAGGGGAAACGAGCAGTACTTC
TRBV7-9	TRBJ2-2	-	-	CASSQDRYTGELFF	TGTGCCAGCAGCCAAGACAGATACACCGGGGAGCTGTTTTTT
TRBV30	TRBJ1-1	once	-	CAWREPGGWNTEAFF	TGTGCCTGGAGGGAACCGGGAGGCTGGAACACTGAAGCTTTCTTT
TRBV5-6	TRBJ1-1	once	TRBD1	CASSLATGIMNTEAFF	TGTGCCAGCAGCTTGGCGACAGGGATTATGAACACTGAAGCTTTCTTT
TRBV30	TRBJ1-3	-	-	CAWSIQGTTGNTIYF	TGTGCCTGGAGCATCCAGGGGACAACTGGAAACACCATATATTTT
TRBV12-3/TRBV12-4	TRBJ1-5	once	-	CASSFAGNQPQHF	TGTGCCAGCAGTTTTGCGGGGAACCAGCCCCAGCATTTT
TRBV12-3/TRBV12-4	TRBJ2-2	-	-	CASRLVPGELFF	TGTGCCAGCAGACTAGTTCCCGGGGAGCTGTTTTTT
TRBV2	TRBJ2-2	-	-	CASSVPALSGELFF	TGTGCCAGCAGTGTCCCAGCGTTGAGCGGGGAGCTGTTTTTT
TRBV3-1/TRBV3-2	TRBJ2-7	-	-	CASSPAEHQSYEQYF	TGTGCCAGCAGCCCCGCTGAACACCAGTCCTACGAGCAGTACTTC
TRBV4-1	TRBJ1-1	few	-	CASSQVDMGFMNTEAFF	TGCGCCAGCAGCCAAGTGGACATGGGATTCATGAACACTGAAGCTTTCTTT
TRBV18	TRBJ1-4	-	-	CASSPRPQGRGEKLFF	TGTGCCAGCTCACCACGACCCCAAGGCAGGGGTGAAAAACTGTTTTTT
TRBV19	TRBJ1-6	-	-	CASSIAGQRFYNSPLHF	TGTGCCAGTAGTATAGCCGGACAGCGGTTTTATAATTCACCCCTCCACTTT
TRBV1	TRBJ1-2	-	-	CTSSPGTDPYGYTF	TGCACCAGCAGCCCAGGGACTGATCCCTATGGCTACACCTTC
TRBV6-6	TRBJ1-5	-	-	CASKTGNQPQHF	TGTGCCAGCAAAACAGGAAATCAGCCCCAGCATTTT
TRBV19	TRBJ2-2	once	-	CASPTRTGELFF	TGTGCCAGCCCGACACGCACCGGGGAGCTGTTTTTT
TRBV5-1	TRBJ1-6	-	TRBD1	CASSERGQTLNSPLHF	TGCGCCAGCAGCGAAAGGGGACAGACACTTAATTCACCCCTCCACTTT
TRBV6-5	TRBJ2-3	-	TRBD2	CASSYKRGGRHTQYF	TGTGCCAGCAGTTATAAGCGGGGGGGCCGACATACGCAGTATTTT
TRBV19	TRBJ1-3	-	-	CASSRYRERRPSGNTIYF	TGTGCCAGTAGCCGCTACAGGGAGAGGCGGCCCTCTGGAAACACCATATATTTT
TRBV30	TRBJ1-6	-	-	CAWSKGLTPVSDSPLHF	TGTGCCTGGAGTAAGGGGTTAACCCCGGTGTCGGATTCACCCCTCCACTTT
TRBV19	TRBJ1-4	-	TRBD1	CASSDRGREKLFF	TGTGCCAGTAGCGACAGGGGCCGCGAAAAACTGTTTTTT
TRBV27	TRBJ2-1	-	TRBD2	CASSPQAGAYLYGSYNEQFF	TGTGCCAGCAGTCCCCAAGCGGGGGCCTATCTTTACGGCTCCTACAATGAGCAGTTCTTC
TRBV19	TRBJ1-1	-	TRBD1	CASSYGTGNTEAFF	TGTGCCAGTAGTTATGGGACAGGGAACACTGAAGCTTTCTTT
TRBV9	TRBJ1-1	-	-	CASSGRGGVTDTEAFF	TGTGCCAGCAGCGGGCGAGGAGGGGTCACGGACACTGAAGCTTTCTTT
TRBV19	TRBJ1-1	-	-	CASSIGPGTKSAFF	TGTGCCAGTAGTATAGGGCCGGGGACAAAATCAGCTTTCTTT
TRBV3-1/TRBV3-2	TRBJ1-1	-	-	CASSQVGGETEAFF	TGTGCCAGCAGCCAAGTCGGGGGGGAGACTGAAGCTTTCTTT
TRBV6-5	TRBJ2-1	once	-	CASSYSGHYNEQFF	TGTGCCAGCAGTTACTCGGGACACTACAATGAGCAGTTCTTC
TRBV4-2	TRBJ2-1	-	TRBD2	CASSQDMSSGGHGPVLF	TGTGCCAGCAGCCAAGATATGTCTAGCGGGGGGCATGGACCCGTTCTCTTC
TRBV2	TRBJ2-1	many	TRBD2	CASSSSSGGANEQFF	TGTGCCAGCAGTAGTAGTAGCGGGGGGGCCAATGAGCAGTTCTTC
TRBV10-3	TRBJ2-1	-	TRBD2	CATGLAGSHDEQFF	TGTGCCACCGGACTAGCGGGGTCTCACGATGAGCAGTTCTTC
TRBV19	TRBJ2-1	-	TRBD1	CASSKDRGLNEQFF	TGTGCCAGTAGTAAAGACAGGGGGCTCAATGAGCAGTTCTTC
TRBV28	TRBJ1-4	-	-	CASSLLARISTNEKLFF	TGTGCCAGCAGTTTATTAGCCAGAATCTCAACTAATGAAAAACTGTTTTTT
TRBV28	TRBJ1-2	-	TRBD1	CASSAPGQGSGYTF	TGTGCCAGCAGTGCCCCGGGACAGGGGTCTGGCTACACCTTC
TRBV2	TRBJ2-1	once	TRBD1	CASRTRQGGFDEQFF	TGTGCCAGCAGGACTAGACAGGGGGGATTCGATGAGCAGTTCTTC
TRBV3-1/TRBV3-2	TRBJ1-6	-	TRBD1	CASSYQDRAASPLHF	TGTGCCAGCAGCTACCAGGACAGGGCGGCTTCACCCCTCCACTTT
TRBV4-2	TRBJ1-5	-	-	CASSQTGQFDNQPQHF	TGTGCCAGCAGCCAGACCGGACAGTTCGATAATCAGCCCCAGCATTTT
TRBV19	TRBJ1-4	-	TRBD1	CASRTGATNEKLFF	TGTGCCAGTAGAACAGGGGCAACTAATGAAAAACTGTTTTTT
TRBV18	TRBJ2-7	-	TRBD1	CASSPAQGDYEQYF	TGTGCCAGCTCACCAGCTCAGGGGGACTACGAGCAGTACTTC
TRBV2	TRBJ2-3	once	-	CASRPGPSTQYF	TGTGCCAGCCGTCCAGGCCCAAGTACGCAGTATTTT